This TCR beta chain was obtained from a study of cytomegalovirus exposure and HLA in healthy donors. Primers: 60 Vbeta forward and 13 Jbeta reverse. Only in-frame clones appear in the TCRdb table, and some are missing; sequencing was by immunoSEQ multiplex PCR. This sample has 150,000 or so clones, with roughly 73% found just once. V lost 0 bases to trimming and J lost 0 bases, with 8 bases between them. The CDR3 consists of 15 residues. CDR1 is LNHNV and CDR2 is YYDKDF in the germline V gene (reference sequence). Sequencing was performed on PBMCs. The receptor's source is a female donor in good health and CMV-seronegative. The gene calls are TRBV15 and TRBJ1-2; D is undetermined. CDR3 sequence reads: CATSREGSPNYGYTF. The CDR3 DNA is TGTGCCACCAGCAGAGAGGGCAGCCCTAACTATGGCTACACCTTC.